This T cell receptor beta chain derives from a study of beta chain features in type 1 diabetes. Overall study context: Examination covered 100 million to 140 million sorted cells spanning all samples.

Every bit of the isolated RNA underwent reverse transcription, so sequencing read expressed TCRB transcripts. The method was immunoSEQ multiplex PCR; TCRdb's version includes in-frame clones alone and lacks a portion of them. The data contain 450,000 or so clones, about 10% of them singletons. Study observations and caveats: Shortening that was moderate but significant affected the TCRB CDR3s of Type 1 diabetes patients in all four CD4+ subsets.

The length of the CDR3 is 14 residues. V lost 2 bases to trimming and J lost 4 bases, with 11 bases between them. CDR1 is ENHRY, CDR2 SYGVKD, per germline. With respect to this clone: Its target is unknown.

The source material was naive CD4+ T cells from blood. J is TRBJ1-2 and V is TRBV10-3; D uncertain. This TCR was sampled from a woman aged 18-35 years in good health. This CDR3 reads CAISEQVSGYGYTF. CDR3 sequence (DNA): TGTGCCATCAGTGAGCAGGTCTCGGGCTATGGCTACACCTTC.